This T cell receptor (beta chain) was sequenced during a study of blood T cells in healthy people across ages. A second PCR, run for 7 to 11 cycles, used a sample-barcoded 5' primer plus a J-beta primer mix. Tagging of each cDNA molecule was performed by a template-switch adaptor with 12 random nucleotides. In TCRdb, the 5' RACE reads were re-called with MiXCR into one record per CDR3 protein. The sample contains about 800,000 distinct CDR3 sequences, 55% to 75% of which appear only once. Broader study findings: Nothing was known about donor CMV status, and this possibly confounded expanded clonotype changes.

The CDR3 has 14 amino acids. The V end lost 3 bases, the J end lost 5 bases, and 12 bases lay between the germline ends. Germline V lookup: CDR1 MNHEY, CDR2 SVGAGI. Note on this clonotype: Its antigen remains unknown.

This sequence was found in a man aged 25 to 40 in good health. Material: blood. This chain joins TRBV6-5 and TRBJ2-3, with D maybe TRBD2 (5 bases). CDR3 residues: CASSYLSAGDTQYF. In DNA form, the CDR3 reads TGTGCCAGCAGTTATCTTAGCGCCGGAGATACGCAGTATTTT.